These 24 T cell receptor beta chains were all obtained from the same sample, sequenced in a study of cytomegalovirus exposure and HLA in healthy donors. Only in-frame clones appear in the TCRdb table, and some are missing; sequencing was by immunoSEQ multiplex PCR. Among about 120,000 clones listed, around nine tenths were seen once. What was sequenced was PBMCs. The receptor set was obtained from a woman under 30 in good health and CMV-seropositive.

The chain employs TRBV7-9 and TRBJ2-1; D might be TRBD1 (6 bases). The CDR3 totals 15 residues. CDR1 and CDR2 from the germline V gene are SEHNR and FQNEAQ (reference sequence). V gave up 6 bases and J gave up 3 bases, with 15 bases separating them. The CDR3 DNA follows: TGTGCCAGCAGGGCTCCGGGACACGGCTACAATGAGCAGTTCTTC. This codes for CASRAPGHGYNEQFF.

This chain links TRBV14 with TRBJ1-2; D is uncertain. V was trimmed by 1 base and J by 5 bases, leaving 11 bases between them. Germline V gene data show CDR1 as SGHDN and CDR2 as FVKESK. The length of the CDR3 is 14 residues. This CDR3 reads CASSQGWRGYGYTF. The DNA for the CDR3 is TGTGCCAGCAGCCAAGGCTGGAGAGGGTATGGCTACACCTTC. The complete variable domain, with remaining parts taken from reference TRBV14 and TRBJ1-2, reads EAGVTQFPSHSVIEKGQTVTLRCDPISGHDNLYWYRRVMGKEIKFLLHFVKESKQDESGMPNNRFLAERTGGTYSTLKVQPAELEDSGVYFCASSQGWRGYGYTFGSGTRLTVV.

The rearrangement links TRBV4-3 to TRBJ2-2, with TRBD2 identical over 10 bases. CDR3 size: 17 residues. J was trimmed by 0 bases and V by 0 bases; bases with no gene match: 1. Germline V gene data show CDR1 as LGHNA and CDR2 as YSLEER. The CDR3 sequence is CASSQEGTSANTGELFF. The CDR3 DNA follows: TGCGCCAGCAGCCAAGAGGGGACTAGCGCGAACACCGGGGAGCTGTTTTTT.

This rearrangement joins TRBV5-1 to TRBJ1-2; 12 bases are shared with TRBD1. The germline V gene encodes CDR1 SGHRS and CDR2 YFSETQ. Unmatched junction bases numbered 4, after V lost 4 bases and J lost 6 bases. This CDR3 contains 14 residues. The CDR3 loop is CASSLGQGADGYTF. The CDR3, as DNA: TGCGCCAGCAGCCTGGGACAGGGGGCGGATGGCTACACCTTC.

The genes are TRBV2 and TRBJ1-1; 8 positions agree with TRBD1. V shed 11 bases, J shed 6 bases, and the junction held 17 bases outside the gene matches. Germline V lookup: CDR1 SNHLY, CDR2 FYNNEI. The CDR3 covers 15 residues. The CDR3 spells CAGKMQGARGSEAFF. The CDR3 bases are TGTGCCGGGAAAATGCAGGGGGCGCGTGGTTCTGAAGCTTTCTTT.

The chain uses TRBV7-2 and TRBJ2-5, with TRBD2 matching over 12 bases. CDR1 is SGHTA, CDR2 FQGNSA, per germline. The CDR3 sequence is 16 residues long. V was pared by 5 bases and J by 2 bases, with 6 bases of the junction left unmatched. The CDR3 coding sequence is TGTGCCAGCAGCCTCGGACTAGCGGGGAATCAAGAGACCCAGTACTTC. Translated, it gives CASSLGLAGNQETQYF.

The V gene is TRBV11-3, the J gene TRBJ2-1; weak D call: TRBD2 (6 bases). The germline V and J ends were trimmed by 1 base and 7 bases, with 11 bases remaining between them. Germline loops: CDR1 SGHNT, CDR2 YENEEA. The CDR3 sequence is 14 residues long. CDR3: CASSLVLAGNEQFF. CDR3 bases: TGTGCCAGCAGCTTAGTCCTGGCGGGAAATGAGCAGTTCTTC. The whole variable domain, remainder taken from reference TRBV11-3 and TRBJ2-1, is EAGVVQSPRYKIIEKKQPVAFWCNPISGHNTLYWYLQNLGQGPELLIRYENEEAVDDSQLPKDRFSAERLKGVDSTLKIQPAELGDSAVYLCASSLVLAGNEQFFGPGTRLTVL.

This rearrangement joins TRBV14 to TRBJ2-7; D remains unclear. With 2 bases removed from V and 2 bases from J, the gap between germline ends came to 7 bases. The CDR3 loop spans 13 amino acids. Germline-derived CDR1 and CDR2 are SGHDN and FVKESK. The DNA for the CDR3 is TGTGCCAGCAGCCAATTACATCCCTACGAGCAGTACTTC. Translated: CASSQLHPYEQYF.

CDR3 in amino acids: CASSRTLDYNSPLHF. CDR3 DNA: TGTGCCAGCAGTCGGACACTCGACTATAATTCACCCCTCCACTTT. The gene calls are TRBV5-5 and TRBJ1-6, with a possible D match to TRBD1 (5 bases). The CDR3 runs to 15 residues. With 5 bases removed from V and 3 bases from J, the gap between germline ends came to 12 bases. Germline loops: CDR1 SGHKS, CDR2 YYEKEE (reference sequence).

V usage is TRBV21-1 and J usage is TRBJ2-6; TRBD1, the D gene given by the table, was not confirmed from the DNA. TRBV21-1 is labeled a pseudogene. The CDR3 is made up of 18 amino acids. In nucleotides, the CDR3 is TGTGCCAGCAGCAAATCACCAAGACAGGTCTCTGGGGCCAACGTCCTGACTTTC. Its translation: CASSKSPRQVSGANVLTF.

The rearrangement links TRBV19 to TRBJ1-5; D is perhaps TRBD1 (5 bases). Deletions cut 5 bases from V and 5 bases from J, with 19 bases between. Germline assignment: CDR1 LNHDA and CDR2 SQIVND (reference sequence). This CDR3 has 16 residues. This CDR3 is CASSATTDWGDQPQHF. In nucleotides, the CDR3 is TGTGCCAGTAGTGCTACGACAGACTGGGGGGATCAGCCCCAGCATTTT.

The rearrangement joins TRBV9 to TRBJ1-3; the match to TRBD1 covers 8 bases. The CDR3 totals 16 residues. With V trimmed by 2 bases and J by 0 bases, 4 bases remained unmatched. Per germline, CDR1 SGDLS and CDR2 YYNGEE. CDR3 sequence: CASSVRDRSSGNTIYF. In nucleotides, the CDR3 is TGTGCCAGCAGCGTTCGGGACAGGAGCTCTGGAAACACCATATATTTT. The full variable domain, in which reference TRBV9 and TRBJ1-3 provide the parts outside the CDR3, is DSGVTQTPKHLITATGQRVTLRCSPRSGDLSVYWYQQSLDQGLQFLIQYYNGEERAKGNILERFSAQQFPDLHSELNLSSLELGDSALYFCASSVRDRSSGNTIYFGEGSWLTVV.

This rearrangement joins TRBV7-9 to TRBJ2-1, with D hard to call. The ends were cut back, 3 bases at V and 3 bases at J, with 3 bases in the middle. Germline V CDR1 and CDR2: SEHNR, FQNEAQ (reference sequence). The CDR3 is 12 residues long. The CDR3 region is CASSFNYNEQFF. The DNA of the CDR3 is TGTGCCAGCAGCTTCAACTACAATGAGCAGTTCTTC.

This chain uses TRBV29-1 with TRBJ1-4; possibly TRBD1 for D (6 bases). Germline loops: CDR1 SQVTM, CDR2 ANQGSEA. With 5 bases removed from V and 1 base from J, the gap between germline ends came to 8 bases. CDR3 length: 13 residues. CDR3 DNA sequence: TGCAGCGTTACAGGGTTAACTAATGAAAAACTGTTTTTT. Residues: CSVTGLTNEKLFF. Together with reference TRBV29-1 and TRBJ1-4, the CDR3 gives the full variable domain: SAVISQKPSRDICQRGTSLTIQCQVDSQVTMMFWYRQQPGQSLTLIATANQGSEATYESGFVIDKFPISRPNLTFSTLTVSNMSPEDSSIYLCSVTGLTNEKLFFGSGTQLSVL.

The J gene is TRBJ1-2, the V gene TRBV28; perhaps TRBD1 as D (6 bases). Germline-derived CDR1 and CDR2 are MDHEN and SYDVKM. V was clipped by 5 bases and J by 1 base, with 14 bases between them. This CDR3 is 15 amino acids long. The CDR3 loop is CASSDRDTHNYGYTF. The CDR3, as DNA: TGTGCCAGCAGTGACCGGGACACGCATAACTATGGCTACACCTTC.

The chain employs TRBV11-2 and TRBJ2-1; 7 bases are a match to TRBD1. Germline values: CDR1 SGHAT, CDR2 FQNNGV. Trimming cost V 1 base and J 0 bases; bases outside gene matches: 0. The CDR3 runs 15 residues. CDR3 in amino acids: CASSLAGGSYNEQFF. CDR3 sequence (DNA): TGTGCCAGCAGCTTAGCAGGGGGCTCCTACAATGAGCAGTTCTTC.

The chain recombines TRBV2 with TRBJ1-5; the D gene is possibly TRBD1 (5 bases). The CDR3 is 14 amino acids. CDR1 is SNHLY, CDR2 FYNNEI, per germline. V lost 4 bases and J lost 3, with 10 bases in between. The CDR3 DNA reads as TGTGCCAGCAGTGTCGGGGGGACCAATCAGCCCCAGCATTTT. Its translation: CASSVGGTNQPQHF.

CDR3 bases: TGTGCCAGCAGCGTAGACGTTTTTGGACAGGGCAATGGCTACACCTTC. Its translation: CASSVDVFGQGNGYTF. The rearrangement joins TRBV9 to TRBJ1-2; 8 bases align to TRBD1. This CDR3 has 16 residues. Germline assignment: CDR1 SGDLS and CDR2 YYNGEE. Trimming took 0 bases from V and 6 from J; bases not matched to a gene: 10.

The CDR3 bases are TGTGCCAGCAGCTTAGGGACAGGGGAGGGCGAGCAGTACTTC. Residues: CASSLGTGEGEQYF. J is TRBJ2-7 and V is TRBV11-1; TRBD1 matches 9 bases. The CDR3 runs to 14 residues. Germline-derived CDR1 and CDR2 are SGHAT and FQDESV (reference sequence). V gave up 1 base and J gave up 6 bases; unmatched junction bases: 4.

The chain combines TRBV10-3 with TRBJ1-2; no clear D gene. Germline CDR1 ENHRY, CDR2 SYGVKD. The CDR3 loop spans 14 amino acids. Trimming removed 2 bases from V and 3 bases from J, with 10 bases in between. CDR3 loop: CAISELAVDYGYTF. The DNA of the CDR3 is TGTGCCATCAGTGAGCTTGCGGTGGACTATGGCTACACCTTC.

V and J are TRBV7-2 and TRBJ2-7, with 7 bases identical to TRBD2. Germline CDR1 reads SGHTA; CDR2 reads FQGNSA. CDR3 length: 14 residues. The trim removed 3 bases at V and 2 bases at J, leaving 4 bases unmatched. The CDR3 DNA follows: TGTGCCAGCAGCTTCGGGAGGACTGCCTACGAGCAGTACTTC. Translation: CASSFGRTAYEQYF. Full variable domain (outside the CDR3, taken from reference TRBV7-2 and TRBJ2-7): GAGVSQSPSNKVTEKGKDVELRCDPISGHTALYWYRQSLGQGLEFLIYFQGNSAPDKSGLPSDRFSAERTGGSVSTLTIQRTQQEDSAVYLCASSFGRTAYEQYFGPGTRLTVT.

The chain links TRBV10-1 to TRBJ1-3, with 12 bases aligning to TRBD1. CDR1 WNHNN and CDR2 SYGVQD come from the germline V gene (reference sequence). CDR3 length: 15 residues. V lost 4 bases and J lost 6; bases outside the gene matches: 4. CDR3 region: CASSAGQGAENTIYF. DNA for the CDR3: TGCGCCAGCAGTGCGGGACAGGGGGCTGAAAACACCATATATTTT.

The chain links TRBV30 to TRBJ2-7; D unclear. Germline V CDR1 and CDR2: GTSNPN, SVGIG (reference sequence). V was trimmed by 3 bases and J by 3 bases, leaving 12 bases between them. The CDR3 totals 13 residues. CDR3 protein: CAWRRSSYYEQYF. CDR3 sequence (DNA): TGTGCCTGGAGGCGCTCGTCCTACTACGAGCAGTACTTC.

This clone was detected once. The chain has TRBV7-2 and TRBJ2-6; 7 nucleotides agree with TRBD1. The trim removed 5 bases at V and 2 bases at J, leaving 3 bases unmatched. This CDR3 has 15 residues. Germline V gives CDR1 SGHTA, CDR2 FQGNSA. The CDR3 reads CASSPGQPGANVLTF. For the CDR3, the DNA is TGTGCCAGCAGCCCGGGACAGCCTGGGGCCAACGTCCTGACTTTC.